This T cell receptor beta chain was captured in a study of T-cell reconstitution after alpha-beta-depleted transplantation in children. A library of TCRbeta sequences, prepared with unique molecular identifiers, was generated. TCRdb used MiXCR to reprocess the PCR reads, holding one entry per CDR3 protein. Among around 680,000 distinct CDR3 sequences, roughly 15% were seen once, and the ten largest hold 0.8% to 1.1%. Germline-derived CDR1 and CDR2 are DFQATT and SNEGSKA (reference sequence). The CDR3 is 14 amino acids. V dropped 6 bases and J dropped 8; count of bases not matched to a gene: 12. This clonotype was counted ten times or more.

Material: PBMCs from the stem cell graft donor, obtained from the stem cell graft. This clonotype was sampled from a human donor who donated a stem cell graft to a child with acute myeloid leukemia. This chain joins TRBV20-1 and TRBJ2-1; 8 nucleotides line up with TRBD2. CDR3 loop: CSARQLNGGDEQFF. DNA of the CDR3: TGCAGTGCCAGACAGCTCAACGGGGGGGATGAGCAGTTCTTC.